Sequencing of this T cell receptor beta chain was carried out in a study of blood T cell repertoires in COVID-19. Study-wide context: Samples representing acute and convalescent COVID-19 were sourced from the United States, Italy and Spain.

CDR1 is SEHNR, CDR2 FQNEAQ, per germline (reference sequence). V gave up 3 bases and J gave up 0 bases, with 14 bases separating them. This CDR3 comprises 17 residues. Original processing methods: It was from reference gene primer amplification that nucleated cell counts were estimated. Produced via immunoSEQ multiplex PCR; TCRdb's table is partial and in-frame only. V, J and clone size were drawn from that table, and D and trimming were deduced from the DNA. The table lists approximately 200,000 clones, roughly 80% of them singletons. The sample consisted of PBMCs or T cells enriched from blood (not recorded which). The chain has TRBV7-9 and TRBJ2-2, with D perhaps TRBD2 (6 bases). The receptor was isolated from a man aged 35 to 55 who had recovered from COVID-19. CDR3 sequence: CASSFTPWGANTGELFF. CDR3 DNA: TGTGCCAGCAGCTTCACCCCTTGGGGGGCGAACACCGGGGAGCTGTTTTTT.